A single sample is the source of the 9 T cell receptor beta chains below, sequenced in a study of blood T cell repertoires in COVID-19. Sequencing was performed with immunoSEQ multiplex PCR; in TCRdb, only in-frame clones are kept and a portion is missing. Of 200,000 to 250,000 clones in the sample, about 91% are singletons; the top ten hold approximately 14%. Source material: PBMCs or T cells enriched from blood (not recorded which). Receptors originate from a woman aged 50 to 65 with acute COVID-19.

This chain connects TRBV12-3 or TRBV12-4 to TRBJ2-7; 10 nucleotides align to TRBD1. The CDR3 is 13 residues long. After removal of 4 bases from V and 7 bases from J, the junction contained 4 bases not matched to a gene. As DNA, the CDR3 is TGTGCCAGCAGTTCCGGACAGGGGGAGGAGCAGTACTTC. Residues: CASSSGQGEEQYF.

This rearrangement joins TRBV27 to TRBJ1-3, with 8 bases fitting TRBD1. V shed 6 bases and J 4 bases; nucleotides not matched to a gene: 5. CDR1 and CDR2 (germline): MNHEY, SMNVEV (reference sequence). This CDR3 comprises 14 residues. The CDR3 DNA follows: TGTGCCAGCAGGAGACAGGGGCGCGGAAACACCATATATTTT. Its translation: CASRRQGRGNTIYF.

The CDR3 DNA reads TGTGCCAGCAGTGTTAGGGGACAGGGGGGTGAGCAGTTCTTC. It specifies CASSVRGQGGEQFF. The chain employs TRBV6-4 and TRBJ2-1; 11 nucleotides match TRBD1. Germline values: CDR1 MRHNA, CDR2 SNTAGT. The CDR3 loop spans 14 amino acids. The J segment lost 9 bases and the V segment lost 4 bases, leaving 5 bases of the junction unmatched.

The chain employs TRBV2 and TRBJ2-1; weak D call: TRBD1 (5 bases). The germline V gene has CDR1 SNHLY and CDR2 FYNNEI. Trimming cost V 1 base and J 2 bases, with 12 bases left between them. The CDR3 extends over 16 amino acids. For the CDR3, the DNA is TGTGCCAGCAGTGAAGACAGGTATAGTCCCTACAATGAGCAGTTCTTC. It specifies CASSEDRYSPYNEQFF.

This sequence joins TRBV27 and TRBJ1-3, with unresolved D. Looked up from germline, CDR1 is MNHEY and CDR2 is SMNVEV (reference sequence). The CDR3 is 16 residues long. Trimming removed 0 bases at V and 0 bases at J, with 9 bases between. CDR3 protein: CASSLSPGVSGNTIYF. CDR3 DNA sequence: TGTGCCAGCAGTTTATCTCCGGGAGTCTCTGGAAACACCATATATTTT.

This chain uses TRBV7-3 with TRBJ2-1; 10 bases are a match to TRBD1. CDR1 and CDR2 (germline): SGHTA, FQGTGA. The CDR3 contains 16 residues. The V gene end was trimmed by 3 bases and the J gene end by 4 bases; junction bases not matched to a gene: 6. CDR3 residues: CASSFAGQGPYNEQFF. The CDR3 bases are TGTGCCAGCAGCTTCGCGGGACAGGGGCCATACAATGAGCAGTTCTTC. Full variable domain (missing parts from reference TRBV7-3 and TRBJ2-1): GAGVSQTPSNKVTEKGKYVELRCDPISGHTALYWYRQSLGQGPEFLIYFQGTGAADDSGLPNDRFFAVRPEGSVSTLKIQRTERGDSAVYLCASSFAGQGPYNEQFFGPGTRLTVL.

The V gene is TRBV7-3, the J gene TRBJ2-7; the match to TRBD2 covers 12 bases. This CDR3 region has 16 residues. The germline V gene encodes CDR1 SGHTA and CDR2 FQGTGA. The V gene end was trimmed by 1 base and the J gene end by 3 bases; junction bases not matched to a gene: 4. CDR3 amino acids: CASSLMLAGGNYEQYF. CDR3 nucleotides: TGTGCCAGCAGCTTAATGCTAGCGGGAGGGAACTACGAGCAGTACTTC.

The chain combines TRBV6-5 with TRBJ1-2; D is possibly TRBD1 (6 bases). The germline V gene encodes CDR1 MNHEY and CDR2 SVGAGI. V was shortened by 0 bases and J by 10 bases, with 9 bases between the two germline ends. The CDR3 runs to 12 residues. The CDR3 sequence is CASSYSNRVYTF. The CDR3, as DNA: TGTGCCAGCAGTTACTCGAACAGGGTCTACACCTTC.

This CDR3 is CASSTAGVGYEQYF. In DNA form, the CDR3 reads TGTGCCAGCAGTACCGCAGGGGTCGGCTACGAGCAGTACTTC. The V and J genes are TRBV6-5 and TRBJ2-7, with D perhaps TRBD1 (6 bases). The V end lost 5 bases, the J end lost 3 bases, and 14 bases lay between the germline ends. Germline CDR1 MNHEY, CDR2 SVGAGI. The CDR3 is 14 amino acids.